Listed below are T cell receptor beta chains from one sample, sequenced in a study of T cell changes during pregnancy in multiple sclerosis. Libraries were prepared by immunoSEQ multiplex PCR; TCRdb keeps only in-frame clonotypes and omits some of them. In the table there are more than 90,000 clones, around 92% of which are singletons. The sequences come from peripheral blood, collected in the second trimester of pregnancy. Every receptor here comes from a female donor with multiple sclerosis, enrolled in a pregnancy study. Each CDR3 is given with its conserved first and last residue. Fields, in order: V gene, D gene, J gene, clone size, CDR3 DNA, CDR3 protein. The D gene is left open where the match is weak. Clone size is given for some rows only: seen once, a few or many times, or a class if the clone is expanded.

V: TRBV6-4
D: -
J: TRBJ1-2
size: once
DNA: TGTGCCAGCAGTGACTCGAGGATTTTAAACTATGGCTACACCTTC
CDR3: CASSDSRILNYGYTF

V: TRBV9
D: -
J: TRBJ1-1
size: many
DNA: TGTGCCAGCAGCGCATCAACAGGGATGAACACTGAAGCTTTCTTT
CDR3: CASSASTGMNTEAFF

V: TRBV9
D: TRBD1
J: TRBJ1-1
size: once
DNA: TGTGCCAGCACACAGGGGTTGAACACTGAAGCTTTCTTT
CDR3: CASTQGLNTEAFF

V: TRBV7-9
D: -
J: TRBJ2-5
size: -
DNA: TGTGCCAGCAGCCTCCATTCGGGGGACGAGACCCAGTACTTC
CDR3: CASSLHSGDETQYF

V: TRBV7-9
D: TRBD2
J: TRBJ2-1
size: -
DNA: TGTGCCAGCAGCTTAGGGACTAGCGGCTGGGATGAGCAGTTCTTC
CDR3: CASSLGTSGWDEQFF

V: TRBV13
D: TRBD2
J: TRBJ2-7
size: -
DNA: TGTGCCAGCAGCTTAGGGGGGGGAGGGACCCGACCAGAGCAGTACTTC
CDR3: CASSLGGGGTRPEQYF

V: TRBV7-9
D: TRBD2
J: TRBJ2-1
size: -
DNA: TGTGCCAGCAGCTTAGGGGTAGCGGGAGGGGATGAGCAGTTCTTC
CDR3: CASSLGVAGGDEQFF

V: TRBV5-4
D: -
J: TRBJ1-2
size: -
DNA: TGTGCCAGCAGCTTGACAGGGAGGGCCTCCTATGGCTACACCTTC
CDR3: CASSLTGRASYGYTF

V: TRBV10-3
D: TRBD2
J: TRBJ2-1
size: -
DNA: TGTGCCATCAAGGCGGGAGGGGGGGTTGAGCAGTTCTTC
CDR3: CAIKAGGGVEQFF

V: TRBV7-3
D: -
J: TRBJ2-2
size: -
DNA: TGTGCCAGCAGCTTAGTGGGGGGCGGGGAGCTGTTTTTT
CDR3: CASSLVGGGELFF

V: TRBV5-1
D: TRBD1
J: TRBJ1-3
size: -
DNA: TGCGCCAGCAGCCTACAGGGGAATGGAAACACCATATATTTT
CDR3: CASSLQGNGNTIYF

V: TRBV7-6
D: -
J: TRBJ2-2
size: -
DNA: TGTGCCAGCAGCTTATCACAGGGCAGGACCGGGGAGCTGTTTTTT
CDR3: CASSLSQGRTGELFF

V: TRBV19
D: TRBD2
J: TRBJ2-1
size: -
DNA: TGTGCCAGTCTTAGGCGGGGGTCCCCCAATGAGCAGTTCTTC
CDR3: CASLRRGSPNEQFF

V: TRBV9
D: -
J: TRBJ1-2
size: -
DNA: TGTGCCAGCAGCGTATCCCGGGACACCCATAACTATGGCTACACCTTC
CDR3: CASSVSRDTHNYGYTF

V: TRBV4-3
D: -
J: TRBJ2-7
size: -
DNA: TGCGCCAGCAGCCAAGGGCTTCTGCACGAGCAGTACTTC
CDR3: CASSQGLLHEQYF

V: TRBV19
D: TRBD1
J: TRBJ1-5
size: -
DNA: TGTGCCAGCCTGAGTGGGACAGAACACAATCAGCCCCAGCATTTT
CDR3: CASLSGTEHNQPQHF

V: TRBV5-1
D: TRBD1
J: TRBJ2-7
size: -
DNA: TGCGCCAGCAGCTTGGGGGACAGGGGGCTACGTGAGCAGTACTTC
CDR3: CASSLGDRGLREQYF

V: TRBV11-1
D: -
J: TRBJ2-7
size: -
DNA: TGTGCCAGCAGCTTCGAGCGGTTGACCTACGAGCAGTACTTC
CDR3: CASSFERLTYEQYF

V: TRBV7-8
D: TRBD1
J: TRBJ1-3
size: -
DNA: TGTGCCAGCAGCCTCCCCACAGGGGTCCGGGAAAACACCATATATTTT
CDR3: CASSLPTGVRENTIYF

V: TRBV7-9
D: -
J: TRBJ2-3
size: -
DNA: TGTGCCAGCAGCTTAGTAAGCGGAGGCACAGATACGCAGTATTTT
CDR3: CASSLVSGGTDTQYF

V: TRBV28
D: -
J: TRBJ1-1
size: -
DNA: TGTGCCAGCAGTTTATTGAGGGACTCGAACACTGAAGCTTTCTTT
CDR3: CASSLLRDSNTEAFF

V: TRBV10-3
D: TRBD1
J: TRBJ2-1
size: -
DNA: TGTGCCATCAAGGGGGCAGCGGACAATGAGCAGTTCTTC
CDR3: CAIKGAADNEQFF

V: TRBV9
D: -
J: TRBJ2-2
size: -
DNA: TGTGCCAGCAGCCCATTCAACAGGGTTTCGAACACCGGGGAGCTGTTTTTT
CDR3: CASSPFNRVSNTGELFF

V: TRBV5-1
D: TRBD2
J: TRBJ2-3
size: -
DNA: TGCGCCAGCAGCTTGAGTTTATGGGAGGGCCCGACAGATACGCAGTATTTT
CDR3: CASSLSLWEGPTDTQYF

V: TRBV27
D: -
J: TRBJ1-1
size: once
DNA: TGTGCCAGCAGTTTTGGACAGAACACTGAAGCTTTCTTT
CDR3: CASSFGQNTEAFF

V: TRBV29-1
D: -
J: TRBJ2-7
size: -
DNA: TGCAGCGTGTCAAACAGCGGAAGAAGCTACGAGCAGTACTTC
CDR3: CSVSNSGRSYEQYF

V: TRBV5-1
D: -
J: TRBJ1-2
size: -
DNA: TGCGCCAGCAGCTTGGACAGCCGCTATGGCTACACCTTC
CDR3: CASSLDSRYGYTF

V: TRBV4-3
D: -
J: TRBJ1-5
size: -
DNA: TGCGCCAGCAGCCAAGGCGGTACGAGCAATCAGCCCCAGCATTTT
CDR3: CASSQGGTSNQPQHF

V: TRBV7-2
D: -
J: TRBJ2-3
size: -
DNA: TGTGCCAGCAGCTTACATGGGCAGTCGGGCACAGATACGCAGTATTTT
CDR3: CASSLHGQSGTDTQYF

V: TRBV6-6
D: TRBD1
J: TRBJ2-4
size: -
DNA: TGTGCCAGCAGTTACCCGGGACAGGGGAAAAACATTCAGTACTTC
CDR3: CASSYPGQGKNIQYF

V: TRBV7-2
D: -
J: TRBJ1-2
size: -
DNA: TGTGCCAGCAGCCCCCAAGGGGCGGGGAACTATGGCTACACCTTC
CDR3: CASSPQGAGNYGYTF

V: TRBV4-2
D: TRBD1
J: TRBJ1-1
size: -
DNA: TGTGCCAGCAGCCAAGATGGGACAGGGATGAACACTGAAGCTTTCTTT
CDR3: CASSQDGTGMNTEAFF

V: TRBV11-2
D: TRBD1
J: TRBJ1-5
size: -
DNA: TGTGCCAGCAGCCCCGGTGACAGGGGGAAAAATCAGCCCCAGCATTTT
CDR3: CASSPGDRGKNQPQHF

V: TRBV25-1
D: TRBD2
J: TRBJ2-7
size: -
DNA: TGTGCCAGCAGTGCAGCGGGAGCCCTCTACGAGCAGTACTTC
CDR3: CASSAAGALYEQYF

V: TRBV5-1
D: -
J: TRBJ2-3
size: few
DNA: TGCGCCAGCAGCTTGGCCAGGGACTCCGTCGCGACTAGCACAGATACGCAGTATTTT
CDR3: CASSLARDSVATSTDTQYF

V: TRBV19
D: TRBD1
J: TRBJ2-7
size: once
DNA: TGTGCCAGTAGACGGGACAGGGATACCTACGAGCAGTACTTC
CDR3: CASRRDRDTYEQYF

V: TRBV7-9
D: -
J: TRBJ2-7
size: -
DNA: TGTGCCAGCAGCTTTCTGGACAGCTCCTACGAGCAGTACTTC
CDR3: CASSFLDSSYEQYF

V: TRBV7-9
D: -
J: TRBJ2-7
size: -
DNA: TGTGCCAGCAGTAAGCCCGGGGGAGACAACGAGCAGTACTTC
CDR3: CASSKPGGDNEQYF